The 24 T cell receptor beta chains below come from one sample, sequenced in a study of long-term antiretroviral therapy in people with HIV. Version v3.0 of the immunoSEQ assay was performed at survey level. The assay was immunoSEQ multiplex PCR, and TCRdb's table has in-frame clones only and misses some. The sample shows about 43,000 clones, 94% of them seen only once. Sequencing was performed on unsorted PBMCs, taken 9.2 years after starting antiretroviral therapy. These receptor sequences come from a man aged 30 to 39 with HIV.

The chain combines TRBV19 with TRBJ2-7, with no clear D. Trimming left V 1 base short and J 0 bases short, with 7 bases between. Looked up from germline, CDR1 is LNHDA and CDR2 is SQIVND (reference sequence). There are 14 residues in the CDR3. The CDR3 region is CASSIGDGSYEQYF. In nucleotides, the CDR3 is TGTGCCAGTAGTATAGGAGACGGCTCCTACGAGCAGTACTTC.

This chain connects TRBV6-5 to TRBJ1-6, with unresolved D. Germline V gives CDR1 MNHEY, CDR2 SVGAGI. The CDR3 runs to 14 residues. With 6 bases removed from V and 5 bases from J, the gap between germline ends came to 11 bases. CDR3 protein: CASRGRQHNSPLHF. CDR3 bases: TGTGCCAGCAGAGGGAGACAACATAATTCACCCCTCCACTTT.

The rearrangement joins TRBV6-1 to TRBJ2-7; no firm D call. V lost 6 bases and J 4 bases, leaving 19 bases between the germline ends. Germline-derived CDR1 and CDR2 are MNHNS and SASEGT. This CDR3 is built from 15 residues. CDR3 amino acids: CASSLPLTMGYEQYV. The CDR3 DNA is TGTGCCAGCAGCCTCCCTTTAACGATGGGTTACGAGCAGTACGTC.

The V call is TRBV10-3, the J call TRBJ2-5, with D maybe TRBD2 (7 bases). CDR1 is ENHRY and CDR2 is SYGVKD in the germline V gene. This CDR3 comprises 18 residues. V lost 9 bases and J 2 bases, leaving 28 bases between the germline ends. CDR3 sequence: CAIGAARGEGGIQETQYF. DNA of the CDR3: TGTGCCATAGGGGCCGCACGGGGAGAGGGGGGGATACAAGAGACCCAGTACTTC.

This rearrangement joins TRBV9 to TRBJ1-6; TRBD1 matches at 7 bases. This CDR3 is 12 amino acids long. The germline V gene has CDR1 SGDLS and CDR2 YYNGEE. The ends lost 3 bases at V and 16 bases at J; junction bases unmatched: 7. CDR3: CASSGQGGGLHF. The CDR3 nucleotides are TGTGCCAGCAGCGGGCAGGGGGGGGGACTCCACTTT.

The chain couples TRBV4-1 to TRBJ2-7, with unresolved D. Germline values: CDR1 MGHRA, CDR2 YSYEKL. The length of the CDR3 is 14 residues. Trimming left V 0 bases short and J 2 bases short, with 8 bases between. In DNA form, the CDR3 reads TGCGCCAGCAGCCAAGAAGCAGGAACCTACGAGCAGTACGTC. Its protein product is CASSQEAGTYEQYV.

The sample holds one count of this clone. This chain uses TRBV11-2 with TRBJ2-3; tentative D call: TRBD1 (7 bases). This CDR3 is built from 15 residues. The V and J ends lost 4 bases and 4 bases respectively, with 15 bases between them. CDR1 SGHAT and CDR2 FQNNGV come from the germline V gene. The CDR3 sequence: CASSWTGGEADTQYF. The CDR3 nucleotides read TGTGCCAGCAGCTGGACAGGAGGGGAAGCAGATACGCAGTATTTT.

The chain couples TRBV2 to TRBJ2-3; 7 bases fit TRBD2. Germline CDR1 is SNHLY and CDR2 is FYNNEI. The CDR3 is 15 residues long. V shed 8 bases and J 5 bases; nucleotides not matched to a gene: 13. The DNA for the CDR3 is TGTGCCAGCTCAGGCAGGACTAGTGGAGAAGATACGCAGTATTTT. Translated: CASSGRTSGEDTQYF.

The genes are TRBV7-3 and TRBJ1-4; D gene uncertain. The CDR3 runs 16 residues. Trimming shortened V by 2 bases and J by 0 bases, and 10 bases separated the two germline ends. Germline assignment: CDR1 SGHTA and CDR2 FQGTGA. The DNA of the CDR3 is TGTGCCAGCAGCTTATCAGCGTCTCCAACTAATGAAAAACTGTTTTTT. Protein: CASSLSASPTNEKLFF.

This sequence joins TRBV7-9 and TRBJ1-1, with D perhaps matching TRBD1 (5 bases). V shed 3 bases and J shed 2 bases, with 10 bases lying between them. From germline, CDR1 is SEHNR and CDR2 FQNEAQ (reference sequence). The CDR3 has 14 residues. The CDR3 coding sequence is TGTGCCAGCAGCTTTGACAGAACAAACACTGAAGCTTTCTTT. Translated, it gives CASSFDRTNTEAFF.

This clone showed up just once. The V call is TRBV6-1, the J call TRBJ2-7, with D unclear. This CDR3 has 12 amino acids. V was pared by 6 bases and J by 1 base, with 7 bases between. Germline loops: CDR1 MNHNS, CDR2 SASEGT. The CDR3 region has the DNA TGTGCCAGCAGCCCCGGGTCCTACGAGCAGTACTTC. This encodes CASSPGSYEQYF.

The chain carries TRBV18 and TRBJ1-1; the match to TRBD1 covers 7 bases. Germline lookup yields CDR1 KGHSH and CDR2 LQKENI. The CDR3 sequence is 15 residues long. V shed 3 bases, J shed 3 bases, and the junction held 7 bases outside the gene matches. CDR3 sequence reads: CASSPLRQGHTEAFF. Here the CDR3 DNA reads TGTGCCAGCTCACCCCTGAGACAGGGCCACACTGAAGCTTTCTTT.

V and J are TRBV18 and TRBJ1-1; D is unresolved. Germline V gives CDR1 KGHSH, CDR2 LQKENI. CDR3 length equals 12 residues. Trimming removed 3 bases at V and 6 bases at J, with 8 bases between. This CDR3 is CASSPFYPEAFF. The CDR3 nucleotides read TGTGCCAGCTCACCGTTTTACCCTGAAGCTTTCTTT.

V and J are TRBV2 and TRBJ2-1; D is ambiguous. V was shortened by 10 bases and J by 0 bases, with 10 bases between the two germline ends. The CDR3 is 13 amino acids. CDR1 and CDR2 (germline): SNHLY, FYNNEI. In nucleotides, the CDR3 is TGTGCCACAGGACCGTACTCCTACAATGAGCAGTTCTTC. It encodes CATGPYSYNEQFF. The full variable domain, completed using reference TRBV2 and TRBJ2-1, is EPEVTQTPSHQVTQMGQEVILRCVPISNHLYFYWYRQILGQKVEFLVSFYNNEISEKSEIFDDQFSVERPDGSNFTLKIRSTKLEDSAMYFCATGPYSYNEQFFGPGTRLTVL.

The genes are TRBV11-3 and TRBJ1-1, with 8 bases matching TRBD1. The germline CDR1 and CDR2 sequences are SGHNT and YENEEA. V dropped 4 bases and J dropped 2; count of bases not matched to a gene: 6. CDR3 length: 15 residues. The CDR3 sequence is CASSSGGTGNTEAFF. CDR3 in DNA: TGTGCCAGCAGCTCGGGGGGGACAGGAAACACTGAAGCTTTCTTT. The full variable domain, with the rest looked up from reference TRBV11-3 and TRBJ1-1, is EAGVVQSPRYKIIEKKQPVAFWCNPISGHNTLYWYLQNLGQGPELLIRYENEEAVDDSQLPKDRFSAERLKGVDSTLKIQPAELGDSAVYLCASSSGGTGNTEAFFGQGTRLTVV.

The chain is built from TRBV5-1 and TRBJ1-6; a possible D gene is TRBD1 (5 bases). The CDR3 consists of 17 residues. V lost 0 bases to trimming and J lost 0 bases, with 10 bases between them. In germline, CDR1 is SGHRS, CDR2 YFSETQ. CDR3 DNA sequence: TGCGCCAGCAGCTTGGCCGAGGGGAGCTCCTATAATTCACCCCTCCACTTT. Its translation is CASSLAEGSSYNSPLHF.

The rearrangement joins TRBV20-1 to TRBJ2-5; unclear D gene. Trimming took 5 bases from V and 7 from J, leaving 8 bases between them. CDR1 DFQATT and CDR2 SNEGSKA come from the germline V gene (reference sequence). The CDR3 totals 10 residues. CDR3 DNA sequence: TGCAGTGCTTCGGCCGGGACCCAGTACTTC. Translation: CSASAGTQYF.

This rearrangement joins TRBV7-6 to TRBJ2-3; TRBD2 matches 10 bases. With V trimmed by 2 bases and J by 4 bases, 12 bases remained unmatched. The CDR3 contains 18 residues. Germline lookup yields CDR1 SGHVS and CDR2 FNYEAQ. In DNA form, the CDR3 reads TGTGCCAGCAGCTTACGAAGCGGGGGGGCGAGGATCTCAGATACGCAGTATTTT. Protein: CASSLRSGGARISDTQYF.

This sequence joins TRBV9 and TRBJ1-2; D is ambiguous. The CDR3 totals 14 residues. Germline CDR1 is SGDLS and CDR2 is YYNGEE. Trimming took off 1 base at V and 7 bases at J, with 14 bases between the two ends. The CDR3 nucleotides read TGTGCCAGCAGCGTAATTGGTGGGGTCGGTGGCTACACCTTC. This sequence encodes CASSVIGGVGGYTF.

By proportion, this clone is medium-sized (0.01 to 0.1%). V is TRBV9 and J is TRBJ2-2, with 8 bases lining up with TRBD1. The CDR3 totals 17 residues. Trimming took 2 bases from V and 0 from J; bases not matched to a gene: 6. Germline V gene data show CDR1 as SGDLS and CDR2 as YYNGEE. The CDR3 region has the DNA TGTGCCAGCAGCGTTCGCCGGGACAGGACGAACACCGGGGAGCTGTTTTTT. Protein sequence: CASSVRRDRTNTGELFF.

The chain links TRBV5-6 to TRBJ1-5, with TRBD1 matching 7 bases. V was pared by 4 bases and J by 6 bases, with 7 bases of the junction left unmatched. The CDR3 contains 14 residues. Germline V gives CDR1 SGHDT, CDR2 YYEEEE. The chain's CDR3 is CASSITGVSQPQHF. CDR3 DNA sequence: TGTGCCAGCAGCATAACAGGGGTTTCTCAGCCCCAGCATTTT.

The chain recombines TRBV27 with TRBJ1-6; D not certain. V shed 6 bases and J shed 9 bases, with 15 bases lying between them. The CDR3 length is 14 residues. CDR1 and CDR2 (germline): MNHEY, SMNVEV (reference sequence). CDR3 coding DNA: TGTGCCAGCAGGCGAGACCTCCTAGCTTCACCCCTCCACTTT. It encodes CASRRDLLASPLHF.

V gene TRBV19 combines with J gene TRBJ1-4; D possibly corresponds to TRBD1 (5 bases). The CDR3 extends over 13 amino acids. Trimming shortened V by 6 bases and J by 8 bases, and 13 bases separated the two germline ends. The germline V gene encodes CDR1 LNHDA and CDR2 SQIVND (reference sequence). Written as DNA, the CDR3 is TGTGCCAGTAGCCAGGGCACTCGGGAAAAACTGTTTTTT. Protein: CASSQGTREKLFF.

The chain uses TRBV6-1 and TRBJ2-2, with D possibly matching TRBD2 (6 bases). The germline CDR1 and CDR2 sequences are MNHNS and SASEGT. The ends were cut back, 5 bases at V and 5 bases at J, with 15 bases in the middle. The CDR3 contains 15 residues. The CDR3 protein is CASSPHAGWTGELFF. CDR3 DNA: TGTGCCAGCAGTCCACACGCGGGGTGGACCGGGGAGCTGTTTTTT.